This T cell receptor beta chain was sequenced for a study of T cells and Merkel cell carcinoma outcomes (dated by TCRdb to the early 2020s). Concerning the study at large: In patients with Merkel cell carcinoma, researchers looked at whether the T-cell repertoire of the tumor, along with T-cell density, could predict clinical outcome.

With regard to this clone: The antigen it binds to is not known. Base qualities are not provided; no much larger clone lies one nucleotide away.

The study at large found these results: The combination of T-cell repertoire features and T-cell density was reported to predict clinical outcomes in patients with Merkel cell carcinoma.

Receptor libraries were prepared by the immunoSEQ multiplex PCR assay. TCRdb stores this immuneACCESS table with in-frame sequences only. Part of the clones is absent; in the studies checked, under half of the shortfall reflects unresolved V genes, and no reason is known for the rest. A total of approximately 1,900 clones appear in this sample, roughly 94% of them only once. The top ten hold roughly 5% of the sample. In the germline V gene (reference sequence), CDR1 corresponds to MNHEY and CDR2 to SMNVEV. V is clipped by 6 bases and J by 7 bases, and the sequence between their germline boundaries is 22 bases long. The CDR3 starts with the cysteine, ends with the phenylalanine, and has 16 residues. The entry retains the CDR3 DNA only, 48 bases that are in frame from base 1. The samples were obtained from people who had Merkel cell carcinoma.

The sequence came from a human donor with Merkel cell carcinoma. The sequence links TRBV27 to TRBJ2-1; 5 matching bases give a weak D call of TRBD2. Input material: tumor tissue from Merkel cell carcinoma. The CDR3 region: CASSLKDLAFSNEQFF. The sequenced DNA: TGTGCCAGCAGCCTCAAAGACTTAGCGTTCTCGAATGAGCAGTTCTTC.